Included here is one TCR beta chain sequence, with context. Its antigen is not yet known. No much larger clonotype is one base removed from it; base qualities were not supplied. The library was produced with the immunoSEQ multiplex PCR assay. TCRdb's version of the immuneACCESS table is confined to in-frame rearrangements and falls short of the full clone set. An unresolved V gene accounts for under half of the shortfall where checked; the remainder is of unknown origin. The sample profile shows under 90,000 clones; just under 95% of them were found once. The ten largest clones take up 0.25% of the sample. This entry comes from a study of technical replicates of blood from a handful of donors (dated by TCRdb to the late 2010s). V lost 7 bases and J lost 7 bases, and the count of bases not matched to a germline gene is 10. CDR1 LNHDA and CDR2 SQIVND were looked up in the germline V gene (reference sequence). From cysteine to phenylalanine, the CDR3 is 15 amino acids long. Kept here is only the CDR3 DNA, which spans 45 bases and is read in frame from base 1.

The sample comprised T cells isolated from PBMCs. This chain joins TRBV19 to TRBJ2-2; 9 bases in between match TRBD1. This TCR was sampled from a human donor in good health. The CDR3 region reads CASTGTGTGIGELFF. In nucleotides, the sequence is TGTGCCAGTACGGGGACCGGGACAGGGATCGGGGAGCTGTTTTTT.